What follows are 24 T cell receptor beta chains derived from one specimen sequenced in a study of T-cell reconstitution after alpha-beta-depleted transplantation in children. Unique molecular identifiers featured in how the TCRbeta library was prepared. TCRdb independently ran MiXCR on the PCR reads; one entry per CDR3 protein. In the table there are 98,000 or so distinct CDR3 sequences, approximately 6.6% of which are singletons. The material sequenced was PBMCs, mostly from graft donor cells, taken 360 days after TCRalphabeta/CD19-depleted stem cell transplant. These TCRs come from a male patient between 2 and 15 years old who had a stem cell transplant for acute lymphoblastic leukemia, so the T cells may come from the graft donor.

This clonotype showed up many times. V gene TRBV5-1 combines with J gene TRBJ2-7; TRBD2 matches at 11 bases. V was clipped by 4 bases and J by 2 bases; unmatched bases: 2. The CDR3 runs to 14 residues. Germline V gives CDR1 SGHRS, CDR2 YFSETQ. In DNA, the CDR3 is TGCGCCAGCAGCCCGGGACTAGCGGCCTACGAGCAGTACTTC. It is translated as CASSPGLAAYEQYF.

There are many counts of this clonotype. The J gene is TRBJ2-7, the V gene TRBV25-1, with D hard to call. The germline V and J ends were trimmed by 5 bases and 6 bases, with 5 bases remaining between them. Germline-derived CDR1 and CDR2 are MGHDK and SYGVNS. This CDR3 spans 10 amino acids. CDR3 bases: TGTGCCAGCAGTTACGGCGAGCAGTACTTC. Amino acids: CASSYGEQYF.

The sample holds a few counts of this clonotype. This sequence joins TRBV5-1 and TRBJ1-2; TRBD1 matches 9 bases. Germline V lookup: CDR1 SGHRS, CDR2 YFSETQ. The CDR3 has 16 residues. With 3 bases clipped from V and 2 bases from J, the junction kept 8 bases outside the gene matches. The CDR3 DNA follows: TGCGCCAGCAGCTGGGGGGACAGGGACCTCAACTATGGCTACACCTTC. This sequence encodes CASSWGDRDLNYGYTF.

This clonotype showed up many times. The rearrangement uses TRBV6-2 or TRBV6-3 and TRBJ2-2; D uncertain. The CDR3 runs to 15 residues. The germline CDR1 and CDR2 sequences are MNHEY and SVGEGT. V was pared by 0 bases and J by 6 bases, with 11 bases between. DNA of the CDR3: TGTGCCAGCAGTTACTCAGGGCAGATCGCCGGGGAGCTGTTTTTT. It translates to CASSYSGQIAGELFF.

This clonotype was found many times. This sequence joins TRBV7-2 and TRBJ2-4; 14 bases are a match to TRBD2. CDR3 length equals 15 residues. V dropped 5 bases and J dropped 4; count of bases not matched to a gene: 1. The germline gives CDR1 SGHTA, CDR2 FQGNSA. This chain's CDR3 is CASSRLAGGKNIQYF. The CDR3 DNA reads TGTGCCAGCAGCCGACTAGCGGGAGGGAAAAACATTCAGTACTTC.

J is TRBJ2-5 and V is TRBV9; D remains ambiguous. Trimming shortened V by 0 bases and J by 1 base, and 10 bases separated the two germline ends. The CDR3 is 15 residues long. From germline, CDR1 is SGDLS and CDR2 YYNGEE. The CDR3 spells CASSVAVGFQETQYF. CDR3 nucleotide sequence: TGTGCCAGCAGCGTAGCAGTAGGGTTCCAAGAGACCCAGTACTTC.

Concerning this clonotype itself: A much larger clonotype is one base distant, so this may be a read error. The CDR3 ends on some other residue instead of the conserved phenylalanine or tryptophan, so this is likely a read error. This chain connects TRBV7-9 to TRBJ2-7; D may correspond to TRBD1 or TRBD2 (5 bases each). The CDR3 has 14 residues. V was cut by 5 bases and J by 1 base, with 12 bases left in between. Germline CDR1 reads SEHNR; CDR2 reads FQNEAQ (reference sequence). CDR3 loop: CASSARDRSYEQYL. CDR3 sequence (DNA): TGTGCCAGCAGCGCCCGGGACCGATCCTACGAGCAGTACCTC.

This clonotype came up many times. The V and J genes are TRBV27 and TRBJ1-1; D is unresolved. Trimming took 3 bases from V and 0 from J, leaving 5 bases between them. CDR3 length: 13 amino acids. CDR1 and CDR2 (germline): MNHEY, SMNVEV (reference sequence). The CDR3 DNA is TGTGCCAGCAGTTTTTCCATGAACACTGAAGCTTTCTTT. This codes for CASSFSMNTEAFF.

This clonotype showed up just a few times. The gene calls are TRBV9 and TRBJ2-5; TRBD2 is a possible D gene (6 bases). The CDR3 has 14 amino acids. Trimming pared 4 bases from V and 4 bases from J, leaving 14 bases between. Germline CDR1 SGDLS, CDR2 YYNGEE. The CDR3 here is CASSPRRGGETQYF. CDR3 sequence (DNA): TGTGCCAGCAGCCCTCGGAGGGGTGGAGAGACCCAGTACTTC.

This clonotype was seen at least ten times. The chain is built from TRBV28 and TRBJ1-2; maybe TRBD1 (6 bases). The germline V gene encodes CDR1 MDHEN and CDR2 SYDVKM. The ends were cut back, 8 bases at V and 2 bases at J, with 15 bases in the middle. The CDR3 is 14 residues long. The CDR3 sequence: CASAGGPKNYGYTF. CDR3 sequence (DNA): TGTGCCAGCGCGGGGGGGCCGAAAAACTATGGCTACACCTTC.

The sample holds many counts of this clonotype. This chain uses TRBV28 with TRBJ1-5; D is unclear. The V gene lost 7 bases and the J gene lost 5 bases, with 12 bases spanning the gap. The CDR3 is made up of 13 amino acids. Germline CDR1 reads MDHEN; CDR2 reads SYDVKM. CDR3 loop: CASTDKGHQPQHF. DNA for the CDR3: TGTGCCAGCACCGATAAGGGTCATCAGCCCCAGCATTTT.

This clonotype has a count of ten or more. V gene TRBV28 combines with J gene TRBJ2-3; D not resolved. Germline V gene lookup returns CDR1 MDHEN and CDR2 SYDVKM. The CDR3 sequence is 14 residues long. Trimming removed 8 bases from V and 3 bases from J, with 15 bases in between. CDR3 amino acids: CASFGPLETDTQYF. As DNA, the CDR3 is TGTGCCAGCTTTGGGCCCTTAGAAACAGATACGCAGTATTTT. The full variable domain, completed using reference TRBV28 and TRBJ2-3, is DVKVTQSSRYLVKRTGEKVFLECVQDMDHENMFWYRQDPGLGLRLIYFSYDVKMKEKGDIPEGYSVSREKKERFSLILESASTNQTSMYLCASFGPLETDTQYFGPGTRLTVL.

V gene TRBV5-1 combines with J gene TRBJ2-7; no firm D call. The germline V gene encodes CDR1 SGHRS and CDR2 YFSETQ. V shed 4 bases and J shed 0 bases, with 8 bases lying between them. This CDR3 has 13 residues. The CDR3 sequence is CASSPLDSYEQYF. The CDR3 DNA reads TGCGCCAGCAGCCCTCTTGACTCCTACGAGCAGTACTTC. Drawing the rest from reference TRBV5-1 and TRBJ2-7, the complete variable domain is KAGVTQTPRYLIKTRGQQVTLSCSPISGHRSVSWYQQTPGQGLQFLFEYFSETQRNKGNFPGRFSGRQFSNSRSEMNVSTLELGDSALYLCASSPLDSYEQYFGPGTRLTVT.

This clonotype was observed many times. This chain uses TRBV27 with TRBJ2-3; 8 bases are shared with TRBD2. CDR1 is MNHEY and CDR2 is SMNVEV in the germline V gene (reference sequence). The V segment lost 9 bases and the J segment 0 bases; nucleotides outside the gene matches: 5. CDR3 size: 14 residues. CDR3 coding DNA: TGTGCCAGTGGGACTAGTACTAGCACAGATACGCAGTATTTT. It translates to CASGTSTSTDTQYF.

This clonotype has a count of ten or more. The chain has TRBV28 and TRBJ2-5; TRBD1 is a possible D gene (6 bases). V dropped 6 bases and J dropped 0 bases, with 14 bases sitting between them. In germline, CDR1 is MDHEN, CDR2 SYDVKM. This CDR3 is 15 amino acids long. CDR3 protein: CASSTGTRHQETQYF. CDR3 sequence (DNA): TGTGCCAGCAGCACCGGGACAAGACACCAAGAGACCCAGTACTTC.

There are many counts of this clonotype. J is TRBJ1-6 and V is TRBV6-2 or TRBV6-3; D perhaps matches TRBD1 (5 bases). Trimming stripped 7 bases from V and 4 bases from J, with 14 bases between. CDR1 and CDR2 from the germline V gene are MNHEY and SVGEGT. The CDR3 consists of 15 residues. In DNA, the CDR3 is TGTGCCAGCATTGAGACAGTGGATTATAATTCACCCCTCCACTTT. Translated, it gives CASIETVDYNSPLHF.

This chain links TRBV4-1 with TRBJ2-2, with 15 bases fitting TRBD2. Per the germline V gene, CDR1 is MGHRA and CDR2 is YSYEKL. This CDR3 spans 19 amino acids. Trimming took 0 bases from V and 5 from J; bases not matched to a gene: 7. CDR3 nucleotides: TGCGCCAGCAGCCAAGATCACGGGACTAGCGGGAGGAGGACCGGGGAGCTGTTTTTT. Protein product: CASSQDHGTSGRRTGELFF.

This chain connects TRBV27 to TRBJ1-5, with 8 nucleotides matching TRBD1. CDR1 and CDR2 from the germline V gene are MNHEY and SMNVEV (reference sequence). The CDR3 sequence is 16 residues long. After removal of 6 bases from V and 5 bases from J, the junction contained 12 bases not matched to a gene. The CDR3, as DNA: TGTGCCAGCAGGGGCTTCGACAGGGGAGCGGATCAGCCCCAGCATTTT. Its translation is CASRGFDRGADQPQHF.

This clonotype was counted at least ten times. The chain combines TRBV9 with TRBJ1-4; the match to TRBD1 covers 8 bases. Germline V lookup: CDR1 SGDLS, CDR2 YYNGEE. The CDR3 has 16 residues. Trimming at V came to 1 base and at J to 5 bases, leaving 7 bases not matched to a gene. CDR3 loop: CASSVPVQGANEKLFF. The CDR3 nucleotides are TGTGCCAGCAGCGTACCCGTCCAGGGGGCAAATGAAAAACTGTTTTTT.

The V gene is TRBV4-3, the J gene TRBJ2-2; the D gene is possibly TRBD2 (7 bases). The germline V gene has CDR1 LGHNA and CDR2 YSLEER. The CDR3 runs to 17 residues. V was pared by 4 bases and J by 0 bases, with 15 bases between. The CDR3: CASSRRGGGANTGELFF. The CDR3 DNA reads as TGCGCCAGCAGCCGCCGAGGGGGGGGGGCGAACACCGGGGAGCTGTTTTTT.

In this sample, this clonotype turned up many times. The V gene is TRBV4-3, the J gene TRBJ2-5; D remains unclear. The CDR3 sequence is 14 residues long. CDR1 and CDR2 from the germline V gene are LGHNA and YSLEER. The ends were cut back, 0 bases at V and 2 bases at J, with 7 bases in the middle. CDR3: CASSQDSLQETQYF. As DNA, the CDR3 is TGCGCCAGCAGCCAAGATAGCCTACAAGAGACCCAGTACTTC.

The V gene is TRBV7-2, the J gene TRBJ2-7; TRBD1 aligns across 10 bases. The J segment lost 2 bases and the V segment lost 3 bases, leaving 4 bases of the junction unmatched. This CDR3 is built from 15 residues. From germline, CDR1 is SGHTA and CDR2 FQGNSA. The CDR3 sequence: CASSFRTGGTYEQYF. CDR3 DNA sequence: TGTGCCAGCAGCTTCAGGACAGGGGGAACCTACGAGCAGTACTTC.

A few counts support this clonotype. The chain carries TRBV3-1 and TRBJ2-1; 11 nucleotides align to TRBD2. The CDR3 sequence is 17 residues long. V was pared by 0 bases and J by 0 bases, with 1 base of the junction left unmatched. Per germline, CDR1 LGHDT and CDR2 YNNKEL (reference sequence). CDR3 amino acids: CASSQETSGNSYNEQFF. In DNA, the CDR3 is TGTGCCAGCAGCCAAGAGACTAGCGGGAACTCCTACAATGAGCAGTTCTTC.

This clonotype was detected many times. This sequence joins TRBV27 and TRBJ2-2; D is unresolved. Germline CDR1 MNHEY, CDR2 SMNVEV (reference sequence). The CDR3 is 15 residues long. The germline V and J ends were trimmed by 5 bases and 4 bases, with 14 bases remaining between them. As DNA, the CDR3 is TGTGCCAGCAGTCTCCTAGGACCGAGCACCGGGGAGCTGTTTTTT. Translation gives CASSLLGPSTGELFF.